This entry lists 2 T cell receptor beta chains sequenced from one sample in a study of T cells after yellow fever vaccination. TCRdb reprocessed the 5' RACE reads via MiXCR and lists one record per CDR3 protein. The sample has some 300,000 distinct CDR3 sequences, around 3.9% seen once. The sample was PBMCs, taken on the day of the yellow fever booster vaccination. These receptors all stem from a man aged 18 to 35 who received the YFV17D yellow fever vaccine.

The chain links TRBV29-1 to TRBJ1-5; D is perhaps TRBD1 (5 bases). Trimming cost V 4 bases and J 4 bases, with 11 bases left between them. The CDR3 has 13 residues. CDR1 is SQVTM, CDR2 ANQGSEA, per germline. For the CDR3, the DNA is TGCAGCGTTGCCCCAGGGATGAATCAGCCCCAGCATTTT. Its protein product is CSVAPGMNQPQHF.

This clonotype has just a few counts. The CDR3 DNA reads TGTGCCAGCAGCCGCCCGGGACAGGGGAAGGAGGGCTACACCTTC. Translating gives CASSRPGQGKEGYTF. The chain joins TRBV6-5 to TRBJ1-2; TRBD1 matches 10 bases. Losses at the gene ends were 6 bases for V and 8 bases for J; bases not matched to a gene: 12. The CDR3 consists of 15 residues. Germline V gene lookup returns CDR1 MNHEY and CDR2 SVGAGI.